This is a list of T cell receptor beta chains from one sample in a study of blood T cell repertoires in COVID-19. Clones were read by immunoSEQ multiplex PCR, and TCRdb kept only the in-frame ones, dropping some. This table has 150,000 to 200,000 clones, 81% appearing once. The sample was peripheral blood. The receptors were sampled from a man aged 55-75 years with active or convalescent COVID-19. The CDR3 runs from the conserved cysteine through the conserved F or W. Fields, in order: D gene, V gene, clone size, J gene, CDR3 protein, CDR3 DNA. D genes are given only for firm matches. Expanded clones get a size class; other rows say once, few or many, or leave the size out.

>TRBD1|TRBV4-1|NA|TRBJ1-2
CASSPGGTGDYGYTF
TGCGCCAGCAGCCCGGGTGGGACAGGGGACTATGGCTACACCTTC
>TRBD1|TRBV18|NA|TRBJ1-2
CASSLAGTDRYGYTF
TGTGCCAGCTCACTCGCCGGGACAGACCGTTATGGCTACACCTTC
>NA|TRBV2|NA|TRBJ1-1
CASSEFRGSEAFF
TGTGCCAGCAGTGAGTTTCGGGGGTCTGAAGCTTTCTTT
>TRBD1|TRBV14|NA|TRBJ1-4
CASSPLAGTGSGEKLFF
TGTGCCAGCAGCCCACTTGCCGGGACAGGGAGTGGTGAAAAACTGTTTTTT
>TRBD1|TRBV18|NA|TRBJ1-1
CASSPTDRENTEAFF
TGTGCCAGCTCACCGACGGACAGGGAGAACACTGAAGCTTTCTTT
>NA|TRBV7-6|NA|TRBJ1-1
CASSLLLGGGGTEAFF
TGTGCCAGCAGCTTACTCTTGGGGGGTGGAGGCACTGAAGCTTTCTTT
>TRBD1|TRBV25-1|NA|TRBJ2-3
CASRETGVPHADTQYF
TGTGCCAGCAGGGAAACAGGGGTCCCCCATGCGGATACGCAGTATTTT
>NA|TRBV5-1|NA|TRBJ1-6
CASSLESRQAYNSPLHF
TGCGCCAGCAGCTTGGAATCCCGACAGGCCTATAATTCACCCCTCCACTTT
>NA|TRBV6-5|NA|TRBJ1-2
CASRFTGYGYTF
TGTGCCAGCAGGTTCACAGGGTATGGCTACACCTTC
>NA|TRBV3-1/TRBV3-2|once|TRBJ2-7
CASSSGVYEQYF
TGTGCCAGCAGCTCAGGGGTATACGAGCAGTACTTC
>NA|TRBV5-1|NA|TRBJ2-7
CASSPDGDRYEQYF
TGCGCCAGCAGCCCCGACGGTGACAGGTACGAGCAGTACTTC
>TRBD2|TRBV29-1|NA|TRBJ2-1
CSVESATSGNEQFF
TGCAGCGTTGAATCTGCGACTAGCGGCAATGAGCAGTTCTTC
>NA|TRBV5-6|NA|TRBJ1-2
CASSLFVETQTATGYTF
TGTGCCAGCAGCTTGTTCGTTGAAACTCAGACAGCGACTGGCTACACCTTC
>TRBD1|TRBV19|NA|TRBJ1-5
CASSPPRDRYQPQHF
TGTGCCAGTAGTCCTCCCCGGGACAGATATCAGCCCCAGCATTTT
>TRBD2|TRBV5-1|NA|TRBJ2-5
CASSQGLAGGGETQYF
TGCGCCAGCAGCCAAGGACTAGCGGGAGGGGGGGAGACCCAGTACTTC
>NA|TRBV2|few|TRBJ1-6
CASSKDSDNSPLHF
TGTGCCAGCAGTAAGGACAGTGATAATTCACCCCTCCACTTT
>TRBD1|TRBV27|NA|TRBJ2-3
CASSYQQGLGTDTQYF
TGTGCCAGCAGCTATCAACAGGGGCTGGGCACAGATACGCAGTATTTT
>NA|TRBV5-4|NA|TRBJ1-5
CASSLDYNQPQHF
TGTGCCAGCAGCTTGGACTACAATCAGCCCCAGCATTTT
>NA|TRBV20-1|NA|TRBJ2-5
CSALPEETQYF
TGCAGTGCCCTTCCCGAAGAGACCCAGTACTTC
>NA|TRBV19|once|TRBJ1-2
CASSTGSGYGYTF
TGTGCCAGTAGTACAGGGTCCGGCTATGGCTACACCTTC
>NA|TRBV3-1/TRBV3-2|NA|TRBJ2-7
CASSQSDEQYF
TGTGCCAGCAGCCAGTCGGACGAGCAGTACTTC
>NA|TRBV5-1|NA|TRBJ2-1
CASSPTGNEQFF
TGCGCCAGCAGCCCCACAGGGAATGAGCAGTTCTTC
>NA|TRBV29-1|NA|TRBJ1-4
CSVLSGSTNEKLFF
TGCAGCGTCCTCTCGGGGAGTACTAATGAAAAACTGTTTTTT
>TRBD2|TRBV9|NA|TRBJ2-2
CASSERDSNTGELFF
TGTGCCAGCAGCGAGCGGGACTCCAACACCGGGGAGCTGTTTTTT
>NA|TRBV28|NA|TRBJ1-6
CASSFWASRTANSPLHF
TGTGCCAGCAGTTTTTGGGCTTCCCGGACAGCGAATTCACCCCTCCACTTT
>NA|TRBV18|NA|TRBJ2-3
CASSPPSQGTDTQYF
TGTGCCAGCTCACCACCGTCGCAGGGGACAGATACGCAGTATTTT
>TRBD1|TRBV2|few|TRBJ1-5
CASSEALQGEWDQPQHF
TGTGCCAGCAGTGAAGCGCTTCAGGGGGAATGGGATCAGCCCCAGCATTTT
>TRBD2|TRBV10-3|NA|TRBJ2-7
CAISESGGRAGDDEQYF
TGTGCCATCAGTGAGTCTGGCGGGAGGGCCGGGGACGACGAGCAGTACTTC
>TRBD2|TRBV4-2|NA|TRBJ2-1
CASSGSSGISYNEQFF
TGTGCCAGCAGCGGGAGTAGCGGGATCTCCTACAATGAGCAGTTCTTC
>TRBD1|TRBV3-1/TRBV3-2|NA|TRBJ1-2
CASSPSYGTGAGVYGYTF
TGTGCCAGCAGCCCGTCTTACGGGACAGGGGCTGGAGTCTATGGCTACACCTTC
>TRBD1|TRBV19|NA|TRBJ2-1
CATKEGARQFF
TGTGCCACCAAAGAGGGGGCGCGGCAGTTCTTC
>TRBD1|TRBV11-2|NA|TRBJ1-4
CASSGPTGGSNEKLFF
TGTGCCAGCAGCGGTCCGACAGGGGGCTCTAATGAAAAACTGTTTTTT
>TRBD1|TRBV27|few|TRBJ1-4
CASSLLWTGTNEKLFF
TGTGCCAGCAGTCTACTTTGGACAGGGACGAATGAAAAACTGTTTTTT
>NA|TRBV7-3|NA|TRBJ2-5
CASSSFSREGRETQYF
TGTGCCAGCAGCTCTTTTTCGAGGGAAGGAAGGGAGACCCAGTACTTC
>TRBD1|TRBV6-6|NA|TRBJ2-1
CASRSDRGFRSEQFF
TGTGCCAGCAGGTCCGACAGGGGTTTTCGTAGTGAGCAGTTCTTC
>TRBD1|TRBV15|NA|TRBJ2-7
CATSRFRQGAYEQYF
TGTGCCACCAGCAGATTCCGACAGGGGGCTTACGAGCAGTACTTC
>TRBD1|TRBV2|NA|TRBJ1-5
CASTTGGNQPQHF
TGTGCCAGCACCACAGGGGGCAATCAGCCCCAGCATTTT
>NA|TRBV7-2|NA|TRBJ2-3
CASSSPPGDTQYF
TGTGCCAGCAGCTCGCCTCCGGGGGATACGCAGTATTTT
>TRBD1|TRBV5-6|once|TRBJ2-7
CASSLVGPRGGIYEQYF
TGTGCCAGCAGCCTCGTCGGCCCCCGAGGGGGCATCTACGAGCAGTACTTC
>NA|TRBV11-2|NA|TRBJ2-7
CASLTPGAQGYEQYF
TGTGCCAGCTTAACTCCTGGGGCGCAGGGCTACGAGCAGTACTTC
>NA|TRBV15|NA|TRBJ1-3
CATSRAAGAGNTIYF
TGTGCCACCAGCAGAGCGGCAGGGGCTGGAAACACCATATATTTT
>TRBD2|TRBV5-4|NA|TRBJ2-5
CASSPAQREPETQYF
TGTGCCAGCAGCCCAGCCCAGCGGGAGCCGGAGACCCAGTACTTC
>NA|TRBV6-1|NA|TRBJ1-2
CASSDRVGYGYTF
TGTGCCAGCAGTGACAGGGTTGGCTATGGCTACACCTTC
>TRBD1|TRBV6-1|NA|TRBJ1-2
CASRTGTGADGYTF
TGTGCCAGCCGAACTGGGACAGGGGCAGATGGCTACACCTTC
>TRBD2|TRBV5-5|NA|TRBJ2-1
CASSLALPLAGGVDIF
TGTGCCAGCAGCTTGGCCTTACCCCTAGCGGGGGGCGTAGATATCTTC
>NA|TRBV7-9|NA|TRBJ2-3
CASSLPLGPDTQYF
TGTGCCAGCAGCTTACCGTTGGGGCCAGATACGCAGTATTTT
>NA|TRBV9|few|TRBJ2-2
CASSVGATGELFF
TGTGCCAGCAGCGTAGGCGCCACCGGGGAGCTGTTTTTT
>NA|TRBV9|NA|TRBJ2-5
CASSVESGGGWETQYF
TGTGCCAGCAGCGTAGAGTCGGGGGGCGGCTGGGAGACCCAGTACTTC
>TRBD1|TRBV5-1|NA|TRBJ1-3
CASSVGGQVSGNTIYF
TGCGCCAGCAGCGTGGGGGGACAGGTCTCTGGAAACACCATATATTTT
>NA|TRBV4-2|NA|TRBJ2-2
CASSPSLLAENTGELFF
TGTGCCAGCAGTCCCTCCCTTTTAGCGGAAAACACCGGGGAGCTGTTTTTT
>TRBD1|TRBV10-3|NA|TRBJ1-4
CAIGLGTGGEKLFF
TGTGCCATCGGCCTAGGGACAGGGGGTGAAAAACTGTTTTTT
>TRBD2|TRBV7-9|NA|TRBJ2-1
CASTPGLAGVAIYNEQFF
TGTGCCAGCACCCCGGGACTAGCGGGAGTCGCCATCTACAATGAGCAGTTCTTC